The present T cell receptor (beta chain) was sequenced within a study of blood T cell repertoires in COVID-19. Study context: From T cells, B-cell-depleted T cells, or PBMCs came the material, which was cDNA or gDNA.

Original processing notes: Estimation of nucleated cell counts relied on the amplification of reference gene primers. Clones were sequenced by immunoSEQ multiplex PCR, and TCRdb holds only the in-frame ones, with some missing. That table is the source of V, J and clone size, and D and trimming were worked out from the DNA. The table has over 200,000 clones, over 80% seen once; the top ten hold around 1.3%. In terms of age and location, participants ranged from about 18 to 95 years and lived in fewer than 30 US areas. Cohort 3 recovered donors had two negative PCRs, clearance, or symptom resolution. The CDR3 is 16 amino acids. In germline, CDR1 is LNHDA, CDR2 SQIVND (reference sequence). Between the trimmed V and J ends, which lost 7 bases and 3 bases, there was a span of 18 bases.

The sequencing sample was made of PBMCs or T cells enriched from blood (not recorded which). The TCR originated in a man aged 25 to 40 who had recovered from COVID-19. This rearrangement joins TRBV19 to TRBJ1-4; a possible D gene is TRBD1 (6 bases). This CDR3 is CASTPDPPGANEKLFF. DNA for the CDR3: TGTGCCAGTACTCCCGACCCCCCAGGGGCTAATGAAAAACTGTTTTTT.